A selection of T cell receptor beta chains follows, all from one sample in a study of T-cell reconstitution after alpha-beta-depleted transplantation in children. MiXCR, applied by TCRdb to the PCR reads, yields one record per CDR3 protein. Here the sample spans some 600,000 distinct CDR3 sequences, roughly 13% being singletons. This sample comprised PBMCs, mostly from graft donor cells, obtained 360 days after TCRalphabeta/CD19-depleted stem cell transplant. The receptors derive from a male patient aged 5 to 17 who had a stem cell transplant for acute myeloid leukemia, so the T cells may come from the graft donor. Each CDR3 is given with its conserved first and last residue. A D gene is named only where the DNA matches it firmly. Only some rows state a clone size, as once, few, many or a class for expanded clones.

CDR3 length: 15; J gene: TRBJ2-3; V gene: TRBV28; D gene: TRBD2; clone size: NA; CDR3 protein: CASSLTSDFTDTQYF; CDR3 DNA: TGTGCCAGCAGTTTGACTAGCGATTTCACAGATACGCAGTATTTT
CDR3 length: 13; J gene: TRBJ1-3; V gene: TRBV12-3/TRBV12-4; D gene: NA; clone size: many; CDR3 protein: CASSSPAGNTIYF; CDR3 DNA: TGTGCCAGCAGCTCCCCAGCTGGAAACACCATATATTTT
CDR3 length: 17; J gene: TRBJ2-3; V gene: TRBV20-1; D gene: TRBD1; clone size: NA; CDR3 protein: CSASILVRTGRRDTQYF; CDR3 DNA: TGCAGTGCTAGTATTTTGGTGCGGACAGGGAGGAGAGATACGCAGTATTTT
CDR3 length: 15; J gene: TRBJ2-3; V gene: TRBV12-3/TRBV12-4; D gene: NA; clone size: many; CDR3 protein: CASTKGGFGTDTQYF; CDR3 DNA: TGTGCCAGCACCAAAGGAGGGTTCGGCACAGATACGCAGTATTTT
CDR3 length: 17; J gene: TRBJ2-1; V gene: TRBV4-3; D gene: TRBD2; clone size: NA; CDR3 protein: CASSQDGSTSGMYEQFF; CDR3 DNA: TGCGCCAGCAGCCAAGATGGCTCGACTAGCGGGATGTATGAGCAGTTCTTC
CDR3 length: 15; J gene: TRBJ1-2; V gene: TRBV7-9; D gene: TRBD1; clone size: few; CDR3 protein: CASSFLGQGNYGYTF; CDR3 DNA: TGTGCCAGCAGCTTTCTCGGACAGGGCAACTATGGCTACACCTTC
CDR3 length: 17; J gene: TRBJ2-3; V gene: TRBV20-1; D gene: TRBD2; clone size: many; CDR3 protein: CSARDWGLAELADTQYF; CDR3 DNA: TGCAGTGCTAGAGATTGGGGTCTAGCGGAGCTCGCAGATACGCAGTATTTT
CDR3 length: 13; J gene: TRBJ2-7; V gene: TRBV3-1; D gene: NA; clone size: NA; CDR3 protein: CASSQDWVDEQYF; CDR3 DNA: TGTGCCAGCAGCCAAGATTGGGTGGACGAGCAGTACTTC
CDR3 length: 14; J gene: TRBJ1-5; V gene: TRBV6-1; D gene: NA; clone size: NA; CDR3 protein: CASSPGQTNQPQHF; CDR3 DNA: TGTGCCAGCAGTCCCGGACAGACCAATCAGCCCCAGCATTTT
CDR3 length: 13; J gene: TRBJ2-5; V gene: TRBV20-1; D gene: NA; clone size: NA; CDR3 protein: CSARDMGKETQYF; CDR3 DNA: TGCAGTGCCAGAGATATGGGAAAAGAGACCCAGTACTTC
CDR3 length: 13; J gene: TRBJ2-1; V gene: TRBV20-1; D gene: NA; clone size: few; CDR3 protein: CSARKLANNEQFF; CDR3 DNA: TGCAGTGCTAGAAAACTAGCCAACAATGAGCAGTTCTTC
CDR3 length: 14; J gene: TRBJ2-7; V gene: TRBV10-3; D gene: TRBD1; clone size: NA; CDR3 protein: CAISRDRNSYEQYF; CDR3 DNA: TGTGCCATCAGTCGGGACAGGAACTCCTACGAGCAGTACTTC
CDR3 length: 15; J gene: TRBJ2-5; V gene: TRBV7-6; D gene: NA; clone size: NA; CDR3 protein: CASRYRPGKQETKYF; CDR3 DNA: TGTGCCAGCAGGTACAGACCCGGGAAACAAGAGACCAAGTACTTC
CDR3 length: 18; J gene: TRBJ2-5; V gene: TRBV28; D gene: TRBD1; clone size: many; CDR3 protein: CASSLTQGQGRKGVTQYF; CDR3 DNA: TGTGCCAGCAGTCTCACCCAGGGACAGGGCCGAAAAGGGGTGACCCAGTACTTC
CDR3 length: 20; J gene: TRBJ2-2; V gene: TRBV5-1; D gene: NA; clone size: few; CDR3 protein: CASSLLVRGGGRSDTGELFF; CDR3 DNA: TGCGCCAGCAGCCTCCTTGTTCGGGGTGGGGGGCGTTCGGACACCGGGGAGCTGTTTTTT
CDR3 length: 15; J gene: TRBJ2-7; V gene: TRBV6-5; D gene: TRBD2; clone size: NA; CDR3 protein: CASSYLAGGFYEQYF; CDR3 DNA: TGTGCCAGCAGCTATCTAGCGGGAGGGTTCTACGAGCAGTACTTC
CDR3 length: 15; J gene: TRBJ2-7; V gene: TRBV18; D gene: TRBD2; clone size: NA; CDR3 protein: CASSPTSGPVNQQYF; CDR3 DNA: TGTGCCAGCTCACCCACTAGCGGTCCCGTTAATCAGCAGTACTTC
CDR3 length: 10; J gene: TRBJ2-5; V gene: TRBV9; D gene: NA; clone size: many; CDR3 protein: CASGGTPQDF; CDR3 DNA: TGTGCCAGCGGAGGGACCCCGCAGGACTTC
CDR3 length: 13; J gene: TRBJ2-3; V gene: TRBV29-1; D gene: NA; clone size: few; CDR3 protein: CSVHKGSTDTQYF; CDR3 DNA: TGCAGCGTTCATAAGGGGAGCACAGATACGCAGTATTTT
CDR3 length: 12; J gene: TRBJ2-7; V gene: TRBV20-1; D gene: NA; clone size: NA; CDR3 protein: CSAEPARGEQYF; CDR3 DNA: TGCAGTGCTGAGCCCGCAAGGGGCGAGCAGTACTTC
CDR3 length: 16; J gene: TRBJ2-7; V gene: TRBV11-3; D gene: TRBD1; clone size: NA; CDR3 protein: CASSAGPGQGSYEQYF; CDR3 DNA: TGTGCCAGCAGCGCCGGACCGGGACAGGGCTCCTACGAGCAGTACTTC
CDR3 length: 16; J gene: TRBJ2-3; V gene: TRBV9; D gene: TRBD1; clone size: many; CDR3 protein: CASSGSGGHGTDTQYF; CDR3 DNA: TGTGCCAGCAGCGGATCAGGGGGCCATGGCACAGATACGCAGTATTTT
CDR3 length: 12; J gene: TRBJ2-2; V gene: TRBV30; D gene: NA; clone size: NA; CDR3 protein: CAGHKNTGELFF; CDR3 DNA: TGTGCCGGCCACAAGAACACCGGGGAGCTGTTTTTT
CDR3 length: 14; J gene: TRBJ2-7; V gene: TRBV13; D gene: NA; clone size: many; CDR3 protein: CASRPATASYEQYF; CDR3 DNA: TGTGCCAGCAGGCCCGCGACAGCGTCCTACGAGCAGTACTTC
CDR3 length: 15; J gene: TRBJ2-4; V gene: TRBV29-1; D gene: TRBD1; clone size: many; CDR3 protein: CSVEDRQGARNIQYF; CDR3 DNA: TGCAGCGTTGAAGATCGGCAGGGGGCTAGAAACATTCAGTACTTC
CDR3 length: 16; J gene: TRBJ2-7; V gene: TRBV6-2/TRBV6-3; D gene: TRBD1; clone size: NA; CDR3 protein: CASSYYGQGFSYEQYF; CDR3 DNA: TGTGCCAGCAGTTACTACGGACAGGGATTTTCCTACGAGCAGTACTTC
CDR3 length: 15; J gene: TRBJ2-3; V gene: TRBV20-1; D gene: TRBD2; clone size: NA; CDR3 protein: CSARVLAGRSDTQYF; CDR3 DNA: TGCAGTGCTAGAGTTCTAGCGGGACGGTCAGATACGCAGTATTTT
CDR3 length: 16; J gene: TRBJ2-3; V gene: TRBV20-1; D gene: NA; clone size: NA; CDR3 protein: CSARLSSAPSTDTQYF; CDR3 DNA: TGCAGTGCTAGGTTATCGTCTGCACCTAGCACAGATACGCAGTATTTT
CDR3 length: 15; J gene: TRBJ2-3; V gene: TRBV4-1; D gene: TRBD2; clone size: NA; CDR3 protein: CASSQDIVMSGREHF; CDR3 DNA: TGCGCCAGCAGCCAAGATATAGTAATGAGCGGGAGAGAGCATTTT
CDR3 length: 13; J gene: TRBJ2-7; V gene: TRBV7-3; D gene: NA; clone size: few; CDR3 protein: CASSSKQGSEQYF; CDR3 DNA: TGTGCCAGCAGCTCAAAACAGGGTTCCGAGCAGTACTTC
CDR3 length: 13; J gene: TRBJ2-2; V gene: TRBV2; D gene: NA; clone size: NA; CDR3 protein: CASSSSPGGELFF; CDR3 DNA: TGTGCCAGCAGCTCTTCCCCAGGCGGGGAGCTGTTTTTT
CDR3 length: 16; J gene: TRBJ2-4; V gene: TRBV23-1; D gene: TRBD2; clone size: NA; CDR3 protein: CASSQPAGAAKNIQYF; CDR3 DNA: TGCGCCAGCAGTCAACCGGCGGGAGCGGCCAAAAACATTCAGTACTTC
CDR3 length: 13; J gene: TRBJ2-7; V gene: TRBV29-1; D gene: TRBD1; clone size: many; CDR3 protein: CSVEGQGTYEQYF; CDR3 DNA: TGCAGCGTTGAGGGACAGGGCACCTACGAGCAGTACTTC
CDR3 length: 17; J gene: TRBJ1-5; V gene: TRBV28; D gene: NA; clone size: few; CDR3 protein: CASSSQRDIRSNQPQHF; CDR3 DNA: TGTGCCAGCAGTTCTCAACGGGACATTCGGAGCAATCAGCCCCAGCATTTT
CDR3 length: 17; J gene: TRBJ2-3; V gene: TRBV21-1; D gene: NA; clone size: many; CDR3 protein: CASKGRREHNPRDTQYF; CDR3 DNA: TGTGCCAGCAAAGGGAGGAGAGAACACAATCCGAGGGATACGCAGTATTTT
CDR3 length: 16; J gene: TRBJ2-3; V gene: TRBV4-3; D gene: NA; clone size: NA; CDR3 protein: CASSQDGVLATDTQYF; CDR3 DNA: TGCGCCAGCAGCCAAGATGGCGTCCTGGCAACAGATACGCAGTATTTT
CDR3 length: 16; J gene: TRBJ2-3; V gene: TRBV5-1; D gene: NA; clone size: many; CDR3 protein: CASSSLIAEITDTQYF; CDR3 DNA: TGCGCCAGCAGCTCCCTCATAGCGGAGATAACAGATACGCAGTATTTT
CDR3 length: 8; J gene: TRBJ2-5; V gene: TRBV29-1; D gene: NA; clone size: NA; CDR3 protein: CGTETQYF; CDR3 DNA: TGCGGCACGGAGACCCAGTACTTC
CDR3 length: 16; J gene: TRBJ2-1; V gene: TRBV5-1; D gene: NA; clone size: NA; CDR3 protein: CASSAAPGFSGNEQFF; CDR3 DNA: TGCGCCAGCAGCGCGGCCCCAGGCTTTAGTGGCAATGAGCAGTTCTTC
CDR3 length: 11; J gene: TRBJ1-1; V gene: TRBV5-1; D gene: NA; clone size: many; CDR3 protein: CASSLGPQAFF; CDR3 DNA: TGCGCCAGCAGCTTGGGACCCCAAGCTTTCTTT
CDR3 length: 12; J gene: TRBJ1-1; V gene: TRBV29-1; D gene: TRBD1; clone size: NA; CDR3 protein: CSADEGGLEAFF; CDR3 DNA: TGCAGCGCTGACGAAGGGGGCCTAGAAGCTTTCTTT